The 18 T cell receptor beta chains given below trace back to one sample, sequenced in a study of vaccination effects on CD4 cells after COVID-19. Clones were sequenced by immunoSEQ multiplex PCR, and TCRdb holds only the in-frame ones, with some missing. The sample consists of about 79,000 clones, around four fifths of them appearing once. Their antigen targets remain unknown. Sequencing was preceded by expansion of antigen-specific CD4+ T cells with viral peptide pools in the ViraFEST assay. Scientists isolated CD4+ T cells after a roughly nine-day culture period ended. Sequencing was performed on CD4+ T cells from PBMCs cultured with HCoV-229E spike peptides, taken before COVID-19 vaccination. These receptors originate from a human donor who received a COVID-19 vaccine.

This chain links TRBV7-2 with TRBJ2-3, with D hard to call. The V end was cut by 4 bases, the J end by 2 bases, with 7 bases between. The length of the CDR3 is 13 residues. The germline gives CDR1 SGHTA, CDR2 FQGNSA. CDR3 region: CASSSTFTDTQYF. CDR3 DNA: TGTGCCAGCAGCTCAACTTTCACAGATACGCAGTATTTT.

This chain connects TRBV6-2 or TRBV6-3 to TRBJ1-1; no definite D call. The V end was cut by 4 bases, the J end by 0 bases, with 12 bases between. This CDR3 is built from 15 residues. Germline assignment: CDR1 MNHEY and CDR2 SVGEGT. CDR3 DNA sequence: TGTGCCAGCAGTTGGGAAGGCAGAGTGAACACTGAAGCTTTCTTT. It encodes CASSWEGRVNTEAFF.

The sample holds a few counts of this clone. This sequence joins TRBV5-5 and TRBJ1-6; D ambiguous. V lost 0 bases to trimming and J lost 7 bases, with 8 bases between them. The CDR3 loop spans 14 amino acids. CDR1 and CDR2 from the germline V gene are SGHKS and YYEKEE (reference sequence). CDR3 protein: CASSLAPVNSPLHF. CDR3 in DNA: TGTGCCAGCAGCTTGGCTCCTGTGAATTCACCCCTCCACTTT.

The chain recombines TRBV15 with TRBJ2-3, with D perhaps given as TRBD1 or TRBD2 (5 bases each). Germline V gene sequence: CDR1 LNHNV, CDR2 YYDKDF (reference sequence). CDR3 size: 15 residues. Trimming cost V 0 bases and J 3 bases, with 10 bases left between them. In DNA, the CDR3 is TGTGCCACCAGCAGAGATGGGGACGGTACAGATACGCAGTATTTT. Amino acids: CATSRDGDGTDTQYF. The whole variable domain, filled in from reference TRBV15 and TRBJ2-3, reads DAMVIQNPRYQVTQFGKPVTLSCSQTLNHNVMYWYQQKSSQAPKLLFHYYDKDFNNEADTPDNFQSRRPNTSFCFLDIRSPGLGDTAMYLCATSRDGDGTDTQYFGPGTRLTVL.

The chain is built from TRBV27 and TRBJ1-1; D remains ambiguous. V was pared by 8 bases and J by 5 bases, with 15 bases between. Germline loops: CDR1 MNHEY, CDR2 SMNVEV (reference sequence). This CDR3 is 13 amino acids long. This CDR3 is CASSKRARTEAFF. DNA of the CDR3: TGTGCCAGCTCGAAGAGGGCGCGTACTGAAGCTTTCTTT.

The V call is TRBV3-1 (or the pseudogene TRBV3-2), the J call TRBJ1-2; D gene uncertain. V was clipped by 4 bases and J by 7 bases, with 19 bases between them. The CDR3 sequence is 15 residues long. The germline CDR1 and CDR2 sequences are LGHDT and YNNKEL (reference sequence). CDR3 loop: CASSPIVGVPGGYTF. The CDR3 nucleotides are TGTGCCAGCAGCCCCATAGTTGGGGTTCCGGGTGGCTACACCTTC.

The chain has TRBV18 and TRBJ2-5; D is tentatively TRBD1 or TRBD2 (5 bases each). V was trimmed by 6 bases and J by 5 bases, leaving 16 bases between them. The germline V gene has CDR1 KGHSH and CDR2 LQKENI. The CDR3 contains 14 residues. In nucleotides, the CDR3 is TGTGCCAGCTCCGGGGCCGCCCGCGAGGAGACCCAGTACTTC. Its protein product is CASSGAAREETQYF.

This clone showed up just a few times. The rearrangement joins TRBV5-1 to TRBJ2-3; no reliable D call. V was shortened by 4 bases and J by 0 bases, with 12 bases between the two germline ends. The CDR3 sequence is 15 residues long. Germline CDR1 SGHRS, CDR2 YFSETQ. CDR3 in DNA: TGCGCCAGCAGCAAAGACCCGCATAGCACAGATACGCAGTATTTT. Encoded protein: CASSKDPHSTDTQYF.

This clone was counted between two and nine times. V gene TRBV3-1 (or the pseudogene TRBV3-2) combines with J gene TRBJ1-3; D call uncertain. Germline loops: CDR1 LGHDT, CDR2 YNNKEL (reference sequence). The ends were cut back, 0 bases at V and 0 bases at J, with 3 bases in the middle. This CDR3 contains 14 residues. The CDR3 bases are TGTGCCAGCAGCCAAGACTTCTCTGGAAACACCATATATTTT. Translated, it gives CASSQDFSGNTIYF.

V usage is TRBV19 and J usage is TRBJ2-3; 8 positions match TRBD2. This CDR3 contains 18 residues. Germline V gene data show CDR1 as LNHDA and CDR2 as SQIVND (reference sequence). V shed 2 bases and J 1 base; nucleotides not matched to a gene: 11. The CDR3 sequence: CASSIIQVAGGRTDTQYF. Here the CDR3 DNA reads TGTGCCAGTAGTATAATCCAGGTGGCGGGGGGCCGCACAGATACGCAGTATTTT. The full variable domain, its missing parts supplied by reference TRBV19 and TRBJ2-3, is DGGITQSPKYLFRKEGQNVTLSCEQNLNHDAMYWYRQDPGQGLRLIYYSQIVNDFQKGDIAEGYSVSREKKESFPLTVTSAQKNPTAFYLCASSIIQVAGGRTDTQYFGPGTRLTVL.

This clone was picked up a small number of times. The CDR3 here is CASSVQGANSGNTIYF. CDR3 nucleotide sequence: TGCGCCAGCAGCGTCCAGGGAGCCAACTCTGGAAACACCATATATTTT. V is TRBV5-1 and J is TRBJ1-3; tentative D call: TRBD1 (5 bases). CDR3 length equals 16 residues. Per the germline V gene, CDR1 is SGHRS and CDR2 is YFSETQ. V was clipped by 4 bases and J by 0 bases, with 14 bases between them.

This clone was seen only a few times. This chain connects TRBV18 to TRBJ1-6; maybe TRBD1 (6 bases). V was pared by 3 bases and J by 6 bases, with 12 bases between. Germline V gives CDR1 KGHSH, CDR2 LQKENI. This CDR3 region has 15 residues. The CDR3 here is CASSPLQGFNSPLHF. The CDR3 nucleotides read TGTGCCAGCTCACCGTTACAGGGATTTAATTCACCCCTCCACTTT. Full variable domain (rest looked up from reference TRBV18 and TRBJ1-6): NAGVMQNPRHLVRRRGQEARLRCSPMKGHSHVYWYRQLPEEGLKFMVYLQKENIIDESGMPKERFSAEFPKEGPSILRIQQVVRGDSAAYFCASSPLQGFNSPLHFGNGTRLTVT.

The chain is built from TRBV3-1 (or the pseudogene TRBV3-2) and TRBJ1-1, with D possibly TRBD1 on 6 matching bases. Germline V gene lookup returns CDR1 LGHDT and CDR2 YNNKEL (reference sequence). This CDR3 is 14 amino acids long. Trimming took 5 bases from V and 8 from J, leaving 18 bases between them. The CDR3 loop is CASSNRGPTAEAFF. The CDR3 nucleotides are TGTGCCAGCAGCAACCGGGGGCCGACGGCAGAAGCTTTCTTT.

The genes are TRBV5-1 and TRBJ2-2; TRBD2 aligns across 8 bases. The germline gives CDR1 SGHRS, CDR2 YFSETQ. The CDR3 sequence is 16 residues long. With V trimmed by 0 bases and J by 2 bases, 3 bases remained unmatched. Here the CDR3 DNA reads TGCGCCAGCAGCTTGGGTAGCGGGGTTAACACCGGGGAGCTGTTTTTT. This translates into CASSLGSGVNTGELFF.

The chain joins TRBV7-9 to TRBJ2-1; D not certain. Germline assignment: CDR1 SEHNR and CDR2 FQNEAQ (reference sequence). CDR3 length: 10 residues. V lost 5 bases, J lost 8 bases, and 4 bases lay in between. CDR3 sequence: CASSHHEQFF. CDR3 sequence (DNA): TGTGCCAGCAGCCACCATGAGCAGTTCTTC.

The chain joins TRBV2 to TRBJ2-7; 8 bases align to TRBD1. The V segment lost 7 bases and the J segment 4 bases; nucleotides outside the gene matches: 6. Germline values: CDR1 SNHLY, CDR2 FYNNEI. The CDR3 sequence is 13 residues long. This chain's CDR3 is CASKTGDRYEQYV. The CDR3 nucleotides read TGTGCCAGCAAGACAGGGGACCGTTACGAGCAGTACGTC.

The chain recombines TRBV18 with TRBJ2-3; D ambiguous. The length of the CDR3 is 14 residues. V lost 0 bases and J 2 bases, leaving 6 bases between the germline ends. CDR1 is KGHSH, CDR2 LQKENI, per germline. CDR3 coding DNA: TGTGCCAGCTCACCACCGTTGGCCACAGATACGCAGTATTTT. This encodes CASSPPLATDTQYF. The full variable domain, completed using reference TRBV18 and TRBJ2-3, is NAGVMQNPRHLVRRRGQEARLRCSPMKGHSHVYWYRQLPEEGLKFMVYLQKENIIDESGMPKERFSAEFPKEGPSILRIQQVVRGDSAAYFCASSPPLATDTQYFGPGTRLTVL.

The chain uses TRBV6-5 and TRBJ1-2, with D uncertain. CDR1 is MNHEY and CDR2 is SVGAGI in the germline V gene. The length of the CDR3 is 13 residues. Trimming cost V 2 bases and J 3 bases, with 7 bases left between them. CDR3: CASSYRRDYGYTF. CDR3 nucleotide sequence: TGTGCCAGCAGTTACCGCCGGGACTATGGCTACACCTTC.